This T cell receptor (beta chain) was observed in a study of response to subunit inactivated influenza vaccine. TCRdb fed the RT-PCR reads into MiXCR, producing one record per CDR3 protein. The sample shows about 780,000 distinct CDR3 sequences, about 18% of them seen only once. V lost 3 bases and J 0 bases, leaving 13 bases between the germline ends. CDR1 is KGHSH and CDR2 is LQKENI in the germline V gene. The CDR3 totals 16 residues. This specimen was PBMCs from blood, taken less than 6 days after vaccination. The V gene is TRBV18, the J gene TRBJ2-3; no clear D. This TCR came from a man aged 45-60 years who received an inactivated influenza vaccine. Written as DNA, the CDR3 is TGTGCCAGCTCACCGGAGATTGACTCTAGCACAGATACGCAGTATTTT. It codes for CASSPEIDSSTDTQYF.